The 24 T cell receptor beta chains below come from one sample, sequenced in a study of response to subunit inactivated influenza vaccine. TCRdb redid the calling of the RT-PCR reads with MiXCR, one entry per CDR3 protein. The sample shows 500,000 to 600,000 distinct CDR3 sequences, approximately 13% of them seen only once. Specimen: PBMCs from blood, collected roughly 46 days after vaccination. The receptors derive from a man aged 45 to 65 who received an inactivated influenza vaccine.

This clonotype showed up just a few times. The chain recombines TRBV5-1 with TRBJ2-3, with D perhaps matching TRBD1 (6 bases). Looked up from germline, CDR1 is SGHRS and CDR2 is YFSETQ. V lost 2 bases to trimming and J lost 0 bases, with 10 bases between them. The CDR3 has 15 residues. The CDR3 here is CASSLWDTSTDTQYF. The CDR3, as DNA: TGCGCCAGCAGCTTATGGGACACCAGCACAGATACGCAGTATTTT.

Many counts were recorded for this clonotype. The chain links TRBV11-2 to TRBJ1-1, with D possibly being TRBD1 (5 bases). The length of the CDR3 is 15 residues. Looked up from germline, CDR1 is SGHAT and CDR2 is FQNNGV. The ends were cut back, 6 bases at V and 5 bases at J, with 19 bases in the middle. CDR3 sequence reads: CASRGTRRPRTEAFF. The CDR3 DNA reads as TGTGCCAGCAGGGGGACGAGGAGACCACGAACTGAAGCTTTCTTT.

There are many counts of this clonotype. The rearrangement joins TRBV20-1 to TRBJ2-3, with 11 bases fitting TRBD2. The CDR3 sequence is 14 residues long. Germline CDR1 is DFQATT and CDR2 is SNEGSKA (reference sequence). This chain's CDR3 is CSAGTSGSTDTQYF. CDR3 in DNA: TGCAGCGCTGGGACTAGCGGCAGCACAGATACGCAGTATTTT.

This clonotype occurred a few times. This chain joins TRBV20-1 and TRBJ2-7; 7 bases align to TRBD2. CDR3 size: 16 residues. Trimming removed 3 bases from V and 0 bases from J; junction bases left unmatched: 11. CDR1 and CDR2 from the germline V gene are DFQATT and SNEGSKA (reference sequence). The CDR3 nucleotides are TGCAGTGCTAGGGTTCCGGCGGGGGTAGCCTCCTACGAGCAGTACTTC. As protein: CSARVPAGVASYEQYF.

The V gene is TRBV5-4, the J gene TRBJ2-7; D is uncertain. This CDR3 comprises 13 residues. Germline loops: CDR1 SGHNT, CDR2 YYREEE (reference sequence). The germline V and J ends were trimmed by 2 bases and 5 bases, with 11 bases remaining between them. In nucleotides, the CDR3 is TGTGCCAGCAGCTTCGGCCCCTCAAACGAGCAGTACTTC. This gives the protein CASSFGPSNEQYF.

CDR3 sequence: CASSFGRGGEDTDTQYF. In nucleotides, the CDR3 is TGTGCCAGCAGTTTCGGCCGCGGGGGGGAGGACACAGATACGCAGTATTTT. V is TRBV28 and J is TRBJ2-3; 9 nucleotides match TRBD2. The CDR3 consists of 17 residues. CDR1 is MDHEN and CDR2 is SYDVKM in the germline V gene. The ends lost 3 bases at V and 2 bases at J; junction bases unmatched: 9.

V gene TRBV12-3 or TRBV12-4 combines with J gene TRBJ2-7; the D is unclear. This CDR3 contains 14 residues. Trimming pared 1 base from V and 5 bases from J, leaving 12 bases between. This CDR3 is CASSLESGLDEQYF. The CDR3 region has the DNA TGTGCCAGCAGTTTAGAGTCAGGTCTCGACGAGCAGTACTTC.

V gene TRBV20-1 combines with J gene TRBJ2-7; D uncertain. This CDR3 is 11 amino acids long. Trimming took 6 bases from V and 1 from J, leaving 7 bases between them. Germline assignment: CDR1 DFQATT and CDR2 SNEGSKA (reference sequence). CDR3: CSAPRSYEQYF. The CDR3 DNA is TGCAGTGCCCCCCGGTCCTACGAGCAGTACTTC.

The CDR3 reads CASTRDGTGELFF. CDR3 coding DNA: TGTGCCAGCACTCGGGACGGCACCGGGGAGCTGTTTTTT. The chain is built from TRBV12-3 or TRBV12-4 and TRBJ2-2, with D possibly being TRBD1 or TRBD2 (5 bases each). The V gene lost 7 bases and the J gene lost 4 bases, with 10 bases spanning the gap. The CDR3 has 13 amino acids.

CDR3 coding DNA: TGCGCCAGCAGCTCCTCAAGGGGCAGTTACACCTACGAGCAGTACTTC. Translating it yields CASSSSRGSYTYEQYF. J is TRBJ2-7 and V is TRBV4-3, with D possibly TRBD1 on 5 matching bases. Germline V gene sequence: CDR1 LGHNA, CDR2 YSLEER. The V gene lost 5 bases and the J gene lost 2 bases, with 19 bases spanning the gap. CDR3 length: 16 residues.

Points on this clonotype: The junction differs from germline at one of its ends, possibly a read error. This chain connects TRBV20-1 to TRBJ2-4; 13 nucleotides line up with TRBD2. There are 18 residues in the CDR3. CDR1 is DFQATT, CDR2 SNEGSKA, per germline (reference sequence). The CDR3 region is CCATPGTSGILAKNIQYF. The CDR3 DNA reads TGCTGTGCTACGCCCGGGACTAGCGGGATCTTAGCCAAAAACATTCAGTACTTC.

This clonotype was counted between two and nine times. The V and J genes are TRBV9 and TRBJ1-1; a possible D gene is TRBD1 (6 bases). Between the trimmed V and J ends, which lost 0 bases and 14 bases, there was a span of 20 bases. The germline gives CDR1 SGDLS, CDR2 YYNGEE. CDR3 length equals 14 residues. The CDR3 protein is CASSVEKIGQPGFF. DNA of the CDR3: TGTGCCAGCAGCGTAGAAAAAATTGGACAGCCAGGATTCTTT.

The chain couples TRBV27 to TRBJ2-2; D is unresolved. CDR1 and CDR2 (germline): MNHEY, SMNVEV (reference sequence). V was cut by 6 bases and J by 6 bases, with 14 bases left in between. The CDR3 has 14 residues. The CDR3 protein is CASRVIGFSGELFF. DNA of the CDR3: TGTGCCAGCAGAGTTATAGGGTTTTCCGGGGAGCTGTTTTTT.

This clonotype was picked up a small number of times. CDR3 region: CSARTAIEQFF. CDR3 DNA sequence: TGCAGTGCTCGAACAGCGATCGAGCAGTTCTTC. The chain joins TRBV20-1 to TRBJ2-1, with D hard to call. The V and J ends lost 5 bases and 10 bases respectively, with 12 bases between them. Looked up from germline, CDR1 is DFQATT and CDR2 is SNEGSKA (reference sequence). The CDR3 runs 11 residues.

The sample holds a few counts of this clonotype. V is TRBV9 and J is TRBJ2-1, with D unresolved. CDR3 length: 13 amino acids. Germline V lookup: CDR1 SGDLS, CDR2 YYNGEE. Trimming removed 0 bases at V and 12 bases at J, with 13 bases between. CDR3: CASSVEGSKGQFF. As DNA, the CDR3 is TGTGCCAGCAGCGTAGAGGGTAGTAAGGGGCAGTTCTTC.

The rearrangement joins TRBV28 to TRBJ2-3; a weak D match, TRBD1 (5 bases). Between the trimmed V and J ends, which lost 7 bases and 0 bases, there was a span of 11 bases. CDR1 and CDR2 from the germline V gene are MDHEN and SYDVKM. The CDR3 runs 14 residues. In nucleotides, the CDR3 is TGTGCCAGCACGACAGTTCCTAGCACAGATACGCAGTATTTT. Translation gives CASTTVPSTDTQYF.

As to this clonotype: This may be a read error: a much more frequent sequence differs by one nucleotide. The rearrangement joins TRBV7-8 to TRBJ2-1; D call uncertain. This CDR3 has 15 residues. Germline V CDR1 and CDR2: SGHVS, FQNEAQ. The CDR3 loop reads CASSFSRLTYNEQSF. In DNA, the CDR3 is TGTGCCAGCAGCTTTTCGCGCCTAACCTACAATGAGCAGTCCTTC.

This clonotype was found a few times. Here the CDR3 DNA reads TGCAGTGCTATAGTCGCGGGAACACAAGAGACCCAGTACTTC. Translating gives CSAIVAGTQETQYF. The chain recombines TRBV20-1 with TRBJ2-5; a weak D match, TRBD2 (6 bases). This CDR3 has 14 amino acids. Trimming shortened V by 4 bases and J by 2 bases, and 14 bases separated the two germline ends. Per germline, CDR1 DFQATT and CDR2 SNEGSKA (reference sequence).

In this sample, this clonotype turned up many times. The rearrangement joins TRBV27 to TRBJ2-3; 8 nucleotides agree with TRBD1. The CDR3 has 15 residues. The germline V gene encodes CDR1 MNHEY and CDR2 SMNVEV (reference sequence). The trim removed 5 bases at V and 0 bases at J, leaving 4 bases unmatched. CDR3 region: CASSLRGQSTDTQYF. For the CDR3, the DNA is TGTGCCAGCAGTCTCAGGGGGCAAAGCACAGATACGCAGTATTTT.

The chain uses TRBV20-1 and TRBJ2-5; D is perhaps TRBD2 (6 bases). Germline-derived CDR1 and CDR2 are DFQATT and SNEGSKA (reference sequence). The CDR3 sequence is 15 residues long. Trimming cost V 4 bases and J 5 bases, with 20 bases left between them. Here the CDR3 reads CSATKTLAFWETQYF. CDR3 bases: TGCAGTGCTACAAAAACTCTAGCGTTCTGGGAGACCCAGTACTTC.

The V and J genes are TRBV12-3 or TRBV12-4 and TRBJ2-1; tentative D call: TRBD2 (6 bases). The J call may be in error: the DNA end matches TRBJ2-7 better. This CDR3 has 16 residues. The CDR3, as DNA: TGTGCCAGCAGTTTAATCACTAGCTGGCTGGTCAATGAGCAGTACTTC. Its protein product is CASSLITSWLVNEQYF.

The rearrangement joins TRBV5-1 to TRBJ2-1; TRBD2 matches 14 bases. Germline V gene lookup returns CDR1 SGHRS and CDR2 YFSETQ. This CDR3 spans 16 amino acids. V lost 3 bases to trimming and J lost 8 bases; unmatched junction nucleotides: 7. This CDR3 reads CASSWGGTSGSHEQFF. In DNA, the CDR3 is TGCGCCAGCAGCTGGGGCGGGACTAGCGGGAGCCATGAGCAGTTCTTC.

This clonotype turned up a few times. The chain employs TRBV11-2 and TRBJ2-1, with 7 bases that match TRBD1. J gave up 0 bases and V 4 bases, and 12 bases lay outside the gene matches. The CDR3 contains 18 residues. CDR1 is SGHAT and CDR2 is FQNNGV in the germline V gene. The CDR3 coding sequence is TGTGCCAGCAGCTCGTTAGGCCAGGGACAGAGCTCCTACAATGAGCAGTTCTTC. Protein sequence: CASSSLGQGQSSYNEQFF. The full variable domain, in which reference TRBV11-2 and TRBJ2-1 provide the parts outside the CDR3, is EAGVAQSPRYKIIEKRQSVAFWCNPISGHATLYWYQQILGQGPKLLIQFQNNGVVDDSQLPKDRFSAERLKGVDSTLKIQPAKLEDSAVYLCASSSLGQGQSSYNEQFFGPGTRLTVL.

This clonotype has a handful of counts. The chain carries TRBV28 and TRBJ2-7; D is possibly TRBD2 (6 bases). Germline V gives CDR1 MDHEN, CDR2 SYDVKM. This CDR3 spans 15 amino acids. The ends were cut back, 1 base at V and 0 bases at J, with 10 bases in the middle. The CDR3 protein is CASSLSGGASYEQYF. The CDR3 DNA is TGTGCCAGCAGTTTATCTGGCGGGGCCTCCTACGAGCAGTACTTC.